Listed below are T cell receptor beta chains from one sample, sequenced in a study of identical twins. TCRdb re-called the 5' RACE reads through MiXCR, storing one row per CDR3 protein. The table shows a few hundred thousand distinct CDR3 sequences, with nearly 9.5% occurring only once. This sample was shared with a second study, whose subject was yellow fever vaccine responses in identical twins.

Sequenced material: CD8+ T cells sorted from blood. The receptor set was obtained from a woman aged 18-30 years in good health. Each CDR3 is given with its conserved first and last residue. A D gene is named only where the DNA matches it firmly. Not all rows give a size; the values are once, few, many and, for expanded clones, a class.

CDR3 DNA	CDR3 protein	clone size	V gene	J gene	D gene	CDR3 length
TGTGCCAGCAGCCACGGACAAAACGGGCTCAATGAGCAGTTCTTC	CASSHGQNGLNEQFF	many	TRBV7-9	TRBJ2-1	.	15
TGCAGCGTTGAAGAGATCGAGCAAGAGACCCAGTACTTC	CSVEEIEQETQYF	few	TRBV29-1	TRBJ2-5	.	13
TGTGCCAGAATAGGGACTAGCGGGAATTACAATGAGCAGTTCTTC	CARIGTSGNYNEQFF	.	TRBV2	TRBJ2-1	TRBD2	15
TGTGCCAGCAGCTCAAACAGCGTTTACGAGCAGTACTTC	CASSSNSVYEQYF	.	TRBV7-2	TRBJ2-7	.	13
TGTGCCAGCAGTTCCAAATGGGATGCCAATCAGCCCCAGCATTTT	CASSSKWDANQPQHF	few	TRBV27	TRBJ1-5	.	15
TGCAGTGCTAGAGATACCCTGAGCGGGGGGCTCTACAATGAGCAGTTCTTC	CSARDTLSGGLYNEQFF	few	TRBV20-1	TRBJ2-1	TRBD2	17
TGCGCCAGCAAACAGCCTGCGCAGAATTCACCCCTCCACTTT	CASKQPAQNSPLHF	many	TRBV4-1	TRBJ1-6	.	14
TGTGCCAGTAGTATCGTGAGAGTGGCATCACCCCTCCACTTT	CASSIVRVASPLHF	.	TRBV19	TRBJ1-6	.	14
TGTGCCGTAAGGGGATACGGGGACGAGCAGTACTTC	CAVRGYGDEQYF	few	TRBV28	TRBJ2-7	.	12
TGTGCCAGCAGCCCCCTACCGGGGGGGCTAACCAATGAGCAGTTCTTC	CASSPLPGGLTNEQFF	many	TRBV7-3	TRBJ2-1	TRBD2	16
TGTGCCAGCGAGGGAGGGTTCAATGAGCAGTTCTTC	CASEGGFNEQFF	.	TRBV2	TRBJ2-1	TRBD2	12
TGTGCCATCCGGACGGACTACTCCTACGAGCAGTACTTC	CAIRTDYSYEQYF	many	TRBV10-3	TRBJ2-7	.	13
TGTGCCAGCAGTTTAGTAGGGGGCCGCGAGCAGTACTTC	CASSLVGGREQYF	few	TRBV12-3/TRBV12-4	TRBJ2-7	TRBD1	13
TGTGCTAGTGGTTTGGTACTCTCCGGGCATGAGCAGTTCTTC	CASGLVLSGHEQFF	many	TRBV12-5	TRBJ2-1	.	14
TGTGCCAGCAGCTTGCCCCCCGGGACAGGGAACACTGAAGCTTTCTTT	CASSLPPGTGNTEAFF	few	TRBV5-6	TRBJ1-1	TRBD1	16
TGTGCCAGCAGTATACTAGCGGGGGCCACAGATACGCAGTATTTT	CASSILAGATDTQYF	.	TRBV6-5	TRBJ2-3	TRBD2	15
TGCACCAGCAGTTTGATTCGAACGGTCGGCCCGTTTCCAGATACGCAGTATTTT	CTSSLIRTVGPFPDTQYF	.	TRBV27	TRBJ2-3	.	18
TGTGCCTGGAGTGTACCGGGGGGGTCTCAGGGAGGAGAGACCCAGTACTTC	CAWSVPGGSQGGETQYF	.	TRBV30	TRBJ2-5	TRBD2	17
TGCAGCGTTGATGGGACAGGGCTCCAAGAGACCCAGTACTTC	CSVDGTGLQETQYF	.	TRBV29-1	TRBJ2-5	TRBD1	14
TGTGCCAGCAGCTTAGCAGCACTTACTGAAGCTTTCTTT	CASSLAALTEAFF	.	TRBV7-6	TRBJ1-1	.	13
TGTGCCAGCAGCCCTTGGACTAGCGGGGACTTCACAGATACGCAGTATTTT	CASSPWTSGDFTDTQYF	.	TRBV11-2	TRBJ2-3	TRBD2	17
TGTGCCAGCAGTTACGAAGAGGCGGGGCGCAATGAGCAGTTCTTC	CASSYEEAGRNEQFF	few	TRBV6-5	TRBJ2-1	.	15
TGCAGTGCTAGAGAAGTGGATTGGGGGTATCAGCCCCAGCATTTT	CSAREVDWGYQPQHF	few	TRBV20-1	TRBJ1-5	.	15
TGTGCCTTGGGGGAGCTGTTTTTT	CALGELFF	few	TRBV7-9	TRBJ2-2	.	8
TGTGCCAGCAGCTTGGGGCGGGGGGGGACTTACAATGAGCAGTTCTTC	CASSLGRGGTYNEQFF	few	TRBV7-8	TRBJ2-1	TRBD2	16
TGCAGCGGCCTGACAGGGGAAGCTTTCTTT	CSGLTGEAFF	many	TRBV29-1	TRBJ1-1	TRBD1	10
TGTGCCAGCATGGGCAACTCCTACGAGCAGTACTTC	CASMGNSYEQYF	.	TRBV12-3/TRBV12-4	TRBJ2-7	.	12
TGTGCCATCAGTGAGTCAAGGGGACCTGGGGAGCTGTTTTTT	CAISESRGPGELFF	many	TRBV10-3	TRBJ2-2	.	14
TGTGCCAGCAGCTTACTAGCGGGAGTTCCAGATACGCAGTATTTT	CASSLLAGVPDTQYF	many	TRBV5-6	TRBJ2-3	TRBD2	15
TGTGCCTCCTGCCGCCGGGACACCGGACACTATGGCTACACCTTC	CASCRRDTGHYGYTF	.	TRBV3-1	TRBJ1-2	.	15
TGCAGCGTCGTACCGGACAGCCAAGAGACCCAGTACTTC	CSVVPDSQETQYF	many	TRBV29-1	TRBJ2-5	.	13
TGTGCCAGCAGAATAACAGGGGGCGGCCACAATGAGCAGTTCTTC	CASRITGGGHNEQFF	few	TRBV7-9	TRBJ2-1	TRBD1	15
TGTGCCAGCAGTTACGACACATCCGGAAACACCATATATTTT	CASSYDTSGNTIYF	few	TRBV6-5	TRBJ1-3	.	14
TGCGCCAGCAGCTTGGTGGAGAGTAGCACTGAAGCTTTCTTT	CASSLVESSTEAFF	.	TRBV5-1	TRBJ1-1	.	14
TGTGCCAGCAGCCAAGGGGCCGAGACTAGGACCACCGGGGAGCTGTTTTTT	CASSQGAETRTTGELFF	many	TRBV4-2	TRBJ2-2	.	17
TGTGCCAGCAGTGAAGGACCCCTTTACTACAATGAGCAGTTCTTC	CASSEGPLYYNEQFF	many	TRBV25-1	TRBJ2-1	.	15